These 14 T cell receptor beta chains came from one sample sequenced in a study of shared clonotypes between healthy human individuals. Clones were sequenced by immunoSEQ multiplex PCR, and TCRdb holds only the in-frame ones, with some missing. This table has about 1 million clones, roughly 80% appearing once. Sequencing input: memory CD4+ T cells sorted from blood. Documented subset: CD45RA-negative fraction. These receptors originate from a young man in good health.

The rearrangement joins TRBV27 to TRBJ2-7; TRBD1 matches 8 bases. Germline values: CDR1 MNHEY, CDR2 SMNVEV (reference sequence). The V gene end was trimmed by 2 bases and the J gene end by 1 base; junction bases not matched to a gene: 4. The CDR3 is 15 residues long. CDR3 in DNA: TGTGCCAGCAGTTTAGAAACAGGGGGTTCCTACGAGCAGTACTTC. Its translation is CASSLETGGSYEQYF.

This chain links TRBV4-1 with TRBJ2-7; 7 bases match TRBD1. Germline V gene data show CDR1 as MGHRA and CDR2 as YSYEKL. The CDR3 is made up of 14 amino acids. V was pared by 2 bases and J by 6 bases, with 7 bases of the junction left unmatched. The CDR3 is CASSQQDRVAEQYF. CDR3 nucleotide sequence: TGCGCCAGCAGCCAACAAGACAGGGTTGCCGAGCAGTACTTC.

The V call is TRBV6-5, the J call TRBJ1-1; a possible D gene is TRBD1 (5 bases). The length of the CDR3 is 15 residues. Germline CDR1 MNHEY, CDR2 SVGAGI. V was cut by 2 bases and J by 5 bases, with 15 bases left in between. This CDR3 is CASSYPPGVGTEAFF. CDR3 DNA sequence: TGTGCCAGCAGTTACCCTCCGGGGGTAGGGACTGAAGCTTTCTTT.

This chain uses TRBV21-1 with TRBJ2-2; the D call of TRBD1 is as the table states it, not checked on the DNA. TRBV21-1 constitutes a pseudogene. This CDR3 has 17 residues. DNA for the CDR3: TGTGCCAGCAGCAGAGGACAGGGGCCTCAAAACACCGGGGAGCTGTTTTTT. Encoded protein: CASSRGQGPQNTGELFF.

On this clone itself: The same CDR3 also results from other DNA sequences found in this sample. The rearrangement links TRBV5-1 to TRBJ2-5, with a possible D match to TRBD2 (6 bases). V was clipped by 0 bases and J by 2 bases, with 11 bases between them. The germline gives CDR1 SGHRS, CDR2 YFSETQ. CDR3 length: 15 amino acids. The CDR3 nucleotides read TGCGCCAGCAGCTTGGACAGTGGGGGGCAAGAGACCCAGTACTTC. This codes for CASSLDSGGQETQYF.

The chain couples TRBV5-8 to TRBJ2-1, with 9 bases fitting TRBD2. Germline lookup yields CDR1 SGHTS and CDR2 YDEGEE. CDR3 length equals 19 residues. The trim removed 4 bases at V and 0 bases at J, leaving 14 bases unmatched. The CDR3, as DNA: TGTGCCAGCAGCACCGCCCCTCGGCTAGCGGGGTACTCCTACAATGAGCAGTTCTTC. Translated: CASSTAPRLAGYSYNEQFF.

The rearrangement links TRBV19 to TRBJ1-5; weak D call: TRBD1 (5 bases). Trimming stripped 7 bases from V and 2 bases from J, with 15 bases between. Germline V gives CDR1 LNHDA, CDR2 SQIVND (reference sequence). The CDR3 consists of 15 residues. CDR3 nucleotide sequence: TGTGCCAGTACCACAACGGCGGGGGGCAATCAGCCCCAGCATTTT. Translation: CASTTTAGGNQPQHF.

This clone was observed a single time. A much larger clone is a single base away; this may be a read error. This chain uses TRBV7-2 with TRBJ2-2; D is ambiguous. The germline V gene has CDR1 SGHTA and CDR2 FQGNSA. CDR3 size: 12 residues. Trimming shortened V by 6 bases and J by 2 bases, and 4 bases separated the two germline ends. The CDR3 spells CASRLNTGELFF. CDR3 DNA sequence: TGTGCCAGCAGATTAAACACCGGGGAGCTGTTTTTT.

Concerning this clone itself: In the same sample, other DNA sequences code for this CDR3. The chain couples TRBV5-1 to TRBJ2-7; D perhaps matches TRBD1 (7 bases). The length of the CDR3 is 15 residues. Trimming removed 0 bases from V and 0 bases from J, with 10 bases in between. Germline-derived CDR1 and CDR2 are SGHRS and YFSETQ. CDR3 region: CASSLGQGGSYEQYF. The CDR3 region has the DNA TGCGCCAGCAGCTTGGGACAGGGAGGCTCCTACGAGCAGTACTTC.

The V gene is TRBV6-5, the J gene TRBJ2-1, with a tentative D call TRBD2 (6 bases). The CDR3 length is 15 residues. Trimming removed 3 bases at V and 4 bases at J, with 13 bases between. CDR1 MNHEY and CDR2 SVGAGI come from the germline V gene. DNA for the CDR3: TGTGCCAGCAGTTATGGGGGAGGTAATTACAATGAGCAGTTCTTC. Its protein product is CASSYGGGNYNEQFF.

The V call is TRBV6-5, the J call TRBJ2-4, with a weak D call TRBD2 (7 bases). Trimming took off 2 bases at V and 9 bases at J, with 14 bases between the two ends. The CDR3 loop spans 14 amino acids. CDR1 and CDR2 from the germline V gene are MNHEY and SVGAGI. CDR3 in DNA: TGTGCCAGCAGTTACCAGGGTAGGGGGGGCATTCAGTACTTC. This codes for CASSYQGRGGIQYF.

The V and J genes are TRBV2 and TRBJ1-6, with TRBD1 as a possible D gene (6 bases). The germline gives CDR1 SNHLY, CDR2 FYNNEI. This CDR3 region has 14 residues. Trimming took 8 bases from V and 6 from J, leaving 14 bases between them. CDR3 region: CASALDSPNSPLHF. CDR3 in DNA: TGTGCCAGCGCTTTGGACAGCCCTAATTCACCCCTCCACTTT. Filled out from reference TRBV2 and TRBJ1-6, the complete variable domain reads EPEVTQTPSHQVTQMGQEVILRCVPISNHLYFYWYRQILGQKVEFLVSFYNNEISEKSEIFDDQFSVERPDGSNFTLKIRSTKLEDSAMYFCASALDSPNSPLHFGNGTRLTVT.

This clone was counted once. The chain has TRBV7-2 and TRBJ2-7, with D possibly matching TRBD1 (6 bases). V was trimmed by 1 base and J by 3 bases, leaving 13 bases between them. The CDR3 has 15 residues. The germline gives CDR1 SGHTA, CDR2 FQGNSA. The CDR3 DNA sequence: TGTGCCAGCAGCTTAGAACCCGGGACAATCTACGAGCAGTACTTC. This translates into CASSLEPGTIYEQYF.

The gene calls are TRBV7-8 and TRBJ1-2, with 11 bases matching TRBD1. V lost 4 bases and J lost 4; bases outside the gene matches: 5. The germline V gene has CDR1 SGHVS and CDR2 FQNEAQ. The CDR3 contains 15 residues. Written as DNA, the CDR3 is TGTGCCAGCAGCTATCGGGACAGGGGGGGCTATGGCTACACCTTC. Its translation is CASSYRDRGGYGYTF.